This TCR beta chain was captured by sequencing in a study of cytomegalovirus exposure and HLA in healthy donors. About the research overall: Tens of millions of unique TCRs from HLA-typed donors were held in an early release of data.

The primer mix had 60 Vbeta and 13 Jbeta primers. Here immunoSEQ multiplex PCR was the method, and the copy in TCRdb shows in-frame clones only, minus some. Of 60,000 or so clones listed, 80% to 90% are singletons. Germline lookup yields CDR1 SGHVS and CDR2 FQNEAQ. V was pared by 1 base and J by 7 bases, with 14 bases of the junction left unmatched. This CDR3 has 17 residues. The source material was PBMCs. This chain links TRBV7-8 with TRBJ1-2, with 8 bases that match TRBD1. The origin of this receptor is a man aged 25 to 45 in good health and CMV-seropositive. The CDR3 sequence: CASSLGVGGRGRGGYTF. DNA of the CDR3: TGTGCCAGCAGCTTAGGCGTGGGCGGCAGGGGGCGGGGTGGCTACACCTTC. Full variable domain (missing parts from reference TRBV7-8 and TRBJ1-2): GAGVSQSPRYKVAKRGQDVALRCDPISGHVSLFWYQQALGQGPEFLTYFQNEAQLDKSGLPSDRFFAERPEGSVSTLKIQRTQQEDSAVYLCASSLGVGGRGRGGYTFGSGTRLTVV.